These 24 T cell receptor beta chains were all obtained from the same sample, sequenced in a study of blood T cell repertoires in COVID-19. Profiled with immunoSEQ multiplex PCR; TCRdb holds only in-frame clones, not every one. The repertoire consists of some 220,000 clones, with about four fifths occurring once and the leading ten covering 1.3%. Source material: PBMCs or T cells enriched from blood (not recorded which). The origin of the receptors is a woman in her thirties or forties with acute COVID-19.

The V gene is TRBV5-4, the J gene TRBJ2-6; 7 positions match TRBD1. Germline values: CDR1 SGHNT, CDR2 YYREEE (reference sequence). Trimming cost V 1 base and J 0 bases; bases outside gene matches: 13. CDR3 length: 20 amino acids. The CDR3 nucleotides read TGTGCCAGCAGCTTGTCTGGTCGACAGGGAGACGTCTCTGGGGCCAACGTCCTGACTTTC. Translating gives CASSLSGRQGDVSGANVLTF.

The chain couples TRBV19 to TRBJ1-3; unclear D gene. Trimming shortened V by 2 bases and J by 2 bases, and 7 bases separated the two germline ends. Germline V lookup: CDR1 LNHDA, CDR2 SQIVND (reference sequence). The CDR3 is made up of 14 amino acids. Written as DNA, the CDR3 is TGTGCCAGTAGTATAAGCCCGGCTGGAAACACCATATATTTT. Its translation is CASSISPAGNTIYF.

The J gene is TRBJ2-3, the V gene TRBV6-2 or TRBV6-3; 13 bases are shared with TRBD2. V dropped 2 bases and J dropped 2; count of bases not matched to a gene: 4. The CDR3 totals 17 residues. The germline CDR1 and CDR2 sequences are MNHEY and SVGEGT. CDR3 sequence: CASSYPGTSGATDTQYF. Written as DNA, the CDR3 is TGTGCCAGCAGTTACCCAGGGACTAGCGGGGCCACAGATACGCAGTATTTT.

V and J are TRBV5-8 and TRBJ1-5, with TRBD1 matching over 7 bases. The CDR3 runs to 16 residues. With V trimmed by 0 bases and J by 2 bases, 5 bases remained unmatched. The germline V gene has CDR1 SGHTS and CDR2 YDEGEE. CDR3 in DNA: TGTGCCAGCAGCTTGGTAGTGACAGGGCGCAATCAGCCCCAGCATTTT. Its protein is CASSLVVTGRNQPQHF.

This clone has only one observation. This sequence joins TRBV10-2 and TRBJ1-1; maybe TRBD1 (5 bases). Germline V gene sequence: CDR1 WSHSY, CDR2 SAAADI. This CDR3 is 16 amino acids long. V was shortened by 0 bases and J by 4 bases, with 15 bases between the two germline ends. CDR3 DNA: TGCGCCAGCAGTGAGTCGGGGCGGTCTGGATCCACTGAAGCTTTCTTT. Protein: CASSESGRSGSTEAFF.

This chain connects TRBV5-1 to TRBJ2-7, with 7 bases aligning to TRBD1. This CDR3 is built from 12 residues. V lost 4 bases and J lost 3; bases outside the gene matches: 1. CDR1 is SGHRS and CDR2 is YFSETQ in the germline V gene. This CDR3 is CASSGQDYEQYF. For the CDR3, the DNA is TGCGCCAGCAGCGGACAGGACTACGAGCAGTACTTC.

The chain joins TRBV2 to TRBJ1-1; weak D call: TRBD1 (6 bases). Germline loops: CDR1 SNHLY, CDR2 FYNNEI. Trimming removed 5 bases from V and 7 bases from J, with 14 bases in between. The CDR3 sequence is 13 residues long. This chain's CDR3 is CASSKGHSVEAFF. As DNA, the CDR3 is TGTGCCAGCAGTAAGGGACACTCAGTTGAAGCTTTCTTT.

The rearrangement uses TRBV15 and TRBJ1-1; a possible D gene is TRBD1 (5 bases). Germline CDR1 LNHNV, CDR2 YYDKDF (reference sequence). Trimming took off 0 bases at V and 8 bases at J, with 13 bases between the two ends. CDR3 length: 14 amino acids. CDR3 DNA: TGTGCCACCAGCAGAGATCCCAGGGCCCAGGAAGCTTTCTTT. Translating gives CATSRDPRAQEAFF.

The chain uses TRBV19 and TRBJ1-5; a weak D match, TRBD1 (5 bases). Between the trimmed V and J ends, which lost 6 bases and 4 bases, there was a span of 13 bases. Germline CDR1 is LNHDA and CDR2 is SQIVND (reference sequence). The CDR3 consists of 14 residues. In DNA, the CDR3 is TGTGCCAGTAGCACAAGACAGTTAAATCAGCCCCAGCATTTT. This sequence encodes CASSTRQLNQPQHF.

Turning to this clone: The junction differs from germline at one of its ends, possibly a read error. J is TRBJ1-6 and V is TRBV6-1; no definite D call. Germline values: CDR1 MNHNS, CDR2 SASEGT. The CDR3 loop spans 14 amino acids. The CDR3 loop is CASREDGVNSPLHF. The DNA of the CDR3 is TGTGCCAGCAGGGAAGACGGAGTAAATTCACCCCTCCACTTT.

The chain couples TRBV4-1 to TRBJ2-7; possibly TRBD2 for D (5 bases). CDR3 length: 16 amino acids. The V and J ends lost 4 bases and 3 bases respectively, with 19 bases between them. Germline-derived CDR1 and CDR2 are MGHRA and YSYEKL. The CDR3 coding sequence is TGCGCCAGCAGCCCTTCGGGGAATCCCGCTAGCTACGAGCAGTACTTC. It translates to CASSPSGNPASYEQYF.

The chain links TRBV18 to TRBJ2-2; 8 positions match TRBD2. V was clipped by 8 bases and J by 2 bases; unmatched bases: 7. Germline V gives CDR1 KGHSH, CDR2 LQKENI. The CDR3 is 15 amino acids. CDR3 DNA sequence: TGTGCCAGCCACCAAAGCGGGAGAAACACCGGGGAGCTGTTTTTT. Translated, it gives CASHQSGRNTGELFF. The complete variable domain, with remaining parts taken from reference TRBV18 and TRBJ2-2, reads NAGVMQNPRHLVRRRGQEARLRCSPMKGHSHVYWYRQLPEEGLKFMVYLQKENIIDESGMPKERFSAEFPKEGPSILRIQQVVRGDSAAYFCASHQSGRNTGELFFGEGSRLTVL.

This clone was counted a few times. The V and J genes are TRBV5-1 and TRBJ1-3, with 8 bases aligning to TRBD1. Trimming at V came to 4 bases and at J to 0 bases, leaving 6 bases not matched to a gene. There are 16 residues in the CDR3. Germline CDR1 SGHRS, CDR2 YFSETQ. This CDR3 is CASSPDDRGSGNTIYF. CDR3 nucleotide sequence: TGCGCCAGCAGCCCGGACGACAGGGGCTCTGGAAACACCATATATTTT.

The chain uses TRBV30 and TRBJ2-2; maybe TRBD2 (6 bases). Deletions cut 1 base from V and 4 bases from J, with 10 bases between. CDR3 length: 14 amino acids. CDR1 and CDR2 (germline): GTSNPN, SVGIG (reference sequence). The CDR3 here is CAWSAIAATGELFF. CDR3 sequence (DNA): TGTGCCTGGAGTGCGATAGCGGCCACCGGGGAGCTGTTTTTT.

The V and J genes are TRBV28 and TRBJ2-3, with D hard to call. V lost 3 bases to trimming and J lost 0 bases, with 4 bases between them. Per the germline V gene, CDR1 is MDHEN and CDR2 is SYDVKM. This CDR3 comprises 13 residues. This chain's CDR3 is CASSFGSTDTQYF. The DNA for the CDR3 is TGTGCCAGCAGTTTCGGGAGCACAGATACGCAGTATTTT.

The V and J genes are TRBV7-3 and TRBJ2-3; maybe TRBD1 (5 bases). The CDR3 extends over 14 amino acids. CDR1 and CDR2 from the germline V gene are SGHTA and FQGTGA. Trimming left V 5 bases short and J 3 bases short, with 12 bases between. CDR3 protein: CASSTMGLTDTQYF. Here the CDR3 DNA reads TGTGCCAGCAGCACCATGGGGCTAACAGATACGCAGTATTTT.

The J gene is TRBJ2-3, the V gene TRBV10-3; no clear D. CDR3 size: 13 residues. V gave up 6 bases and J gave up 3 bases, with 10 bases separating them. Germline V gene sequence: CDR1 ENHRY, CDR2 SYGVKD. CDR3 region: CAISHLKTDTQYF. In DNA, the CDR3 is TGTGCCATCAGCCACCTAAAAACAGATACGCAGTATTTT.

The V and J genes are TRBV28 and TRBJ1-2, with 8 positions matching TRBD1. This CDR3 comprises 15 residues. CDR1 is MDHEN, CDR2 SYDVKM, per germline. J lost 3 bases, V lost 4 bases, and 7 bases had no gene match. CDR3 loop: CASSSGLTGDYGYTF. CDR3 DNA: TGTGCCAGCAGTTCCGGCCTGACAGGGGACTATGGCTACACCTTC.

This clone has just a few counts. CDR3 bases: TGTGCCAGCAGTTACTCGAGCCTAGCGGGAGACGAGCAGTACTTC. It translates to CASSYSSLAGDEQYF. The V gene is TRBV6-5, the J gene TRBJ2-7, with 10 bases that match TRBD2. The germline V gene has CDR1 MNHEY and CDR2 SVGAGI. The CDR3 is made up of 15 amino acids. V gave up 0 bases and J gave up 5 bases; unmatched junction bases: 4.

V is TRBV7-2 and J is TRBJ1-2; the match to TRBD1 covers 9 bases. Germline V gives CDR1 SGHTA, CDR2 FQGNSA. The junction had 11 bases not matched to a gene; V was cut back by 3 bases and J by 6 bases. The CDR3 contains 16 residues. The CDR3 DNA follows: TGTGCCAGCAGCTTCTCATTATTAGACAGGGGGAATGGCTACACCTTC. It codes for CASSFSLLDRGNGYTF.

CDR3 sequence: CASSPSSREGAYGYTF. The DNA for the CDR3 is TGTGCCAGCTCACCCTCCTCTCGAGAGGGCGCTTATGGCTACACCTTC. The chain carries TRBV18 and TRBJ1-2; D is undetermined. CDR3 length equals 16 residues. V was shortened by 3 bases and J by 5 bases, with 19 bases between the two germline ends. Germline CDR1 is KGHSH and CDR2 is LQKENI.

The chain joins TRBV3-1 (or the pseudogene TRBV3-2) to TRBJ1-6; D uncertain. The CDR3 consists of 15 residues. From germline, CDR1 is LGHDT and CDR2 YNNKEL (reference sequence). Trimming pared 0 bases from V and 8 bases from J, leaving 11 bases between. CDR3 loop: CASSQDRAGYSPLHF. The CDR3 coding sequence is TGTGCCAGCAGCCAAGATCGCGCAGGCTATTCACCCCTCCACTTT.

The chain carries TRBV5-1 and TRBJ2-5, with D possibly TRBD2 on 6 matching bases. The germline V and J ends were trimmed by 0 bases and 9 bases, with 15 bases remaining between them. Germline CDR1 is SGHRS and CDR2 is YFSETQ. The CDR3 consists of 14 residues. The CDR3 loop reads CASSLGQVTGAQYF. DNA of the CDR3: TGCGCCAGCAGCTTGGGGCAGGTCACGGGGGCCCAGTACTTC.

This chain uses TRBV7-2 with TRBJ2-7; TRBD1 matches at 8 bases. V dropped 1 base and J dropped 2; count of bases not matched to a gene: 7. CDR3 length: 16 residues. Germline values: CDR1 SGHTA, CDR2 FQGNSA. This chain's CDR3 is CASSLGGTGTPYEQYF. As DNA, the CDR3 is TGTGCCAGCAGCTTAGGAGGGACAGGAACCCCCTACGAGCAGTACTTC.